Here is one TCR beta chain with its context. No antigen is known for it. This CDR3 has 16 amino acids. CDR1 and CDR2 from the germline V gene are MNHNS and SASEGT. After removal of 7 bases from V and 5 bases from J, the junction contained 13 bases not matched to a gene. Unique molecular identifiers were incorporated when the TCRbeta library was constructed. TCRdb reprocessed the PCR reads via MiXCR and lists one record per CDR3 protein. The sample contains 700,000 to 850,000 distinct CDR3 sequences, roughly 15% of which appear only once. This entry is derived from a study of T-cell reconstitution after alpha-beta-depleted transplantation in children. The study, taken as a whole, reports: It was reported that alpha-beta T cells came from several hundred expanded graft clones (about two months after transplant). Diversity of TCRbeta at day 60 was high in some patients, arising from surviving recipient T cells and thymic progenitors.

The sequence was collected from a male patient under 18 who had a stem cell transplant for acute lymphoblastic leukemia, so the T cells may come from the graft donor. The chain is built from TRBV6-1 and TRBJ2-3; 9 bases align to TRBD1. The material sequenced was PBMCs, mostly from graft donor cells, taken 360 days after TCRalphabeta/CD19-depleted stem cell transplant. The CDR3 is CASNSLTGGRRDTQYF. CDR3 nucleotides: TGTGCCAGCAACTCACTCACAGGGGGCCGGAGAGATACGCAGTATTTT.